These T cell receptor beta chains were read from a single sample in a study of T-cell memory formation after mild COVID-19. TCRdb re-derived calls from the 5' RACE reads in MiXCR, one entry per CDR3 protein. Among about 430,000 distinct CDR3 sequences listed, 20% to 25% were seen once. Input material: PBMCs or a T cell subset sorted from them (not recorded which). The origin of the receptors is an adult woman who had mild COVID-19 (a few samples of this study predate the infection). Cell type and time point are not known. CDR3s leave out the opening cysteine and the closing phenylalanine or tryptophan. Fields, in order: V gene, D gene, J gene, CDR3 protein. D genes are given only for firm matches.

V: TRBV18
D: -
J: TRBJ2-3
CDR3: ASSPLPGSTDTQY

V: TRBV15
D: TRBD2
J: TRBJ2-7
CDR3: ATSRELAGRKHYEQY

V: TRBV11-1
D: TRBD2
J: TRBJ2-1
CDR3: ASRRTSGGAEQF

V: TRBV20-1
D: TRBD1
J: TRBJ1-2
CDR3: SASRSDRARDGYT

V: TRBV18
D: TRBD1
J: TRBJ2-7
CDR3: ASSPTGTGPFGEQY

V: TRBV7-6
D: TRBD2
J: TRBJ2-3
CDR3: ASSLPLAATDTQY

V: TRBV12-3/TRBV12-4
D: -
J: TRBJ2-7
CDR3: ASSLRGTAEQY

V: TRBV15
D: -
J: TRBJ2-7
CDR3: ATSRVAGTPYEQY

V: TRBV7-9
D: -
J: TRBJ1-1
CDR3: ASSLAGSGNTEAF

V: TRBV29-1
D: TRBD2
J: TRBJ2-7
CDR3: SVETGSGSIEQY

V: TRBV18
D: TRBD1
J: TRBJ2-1
CDR3: ASSQGAGSSYNEQF

V: TRBV6-6
D: -
J: TRBJ1-2
CDR3: AGSWTQRNGYT

V: TRBV3-1
D: -
J: TRBJ2-7
CDR3: ASSQVATAHEQY

V: TRBV29-1
D: -
J: TRBJ2-5
CDR3: SVVRTEETQY

V: TRBV5-5
D: -
J: TRBJ1-2
CDR3: ASSSRQDYGYT

V: TRBV7-9
D: -
J: TRBJ1-2
CDR3: ASSLDTGFYGYT

V: TRBV18
D: TRBD1
J: TRBJ1-2
CDR3: ASSPDRDYGYT

V: TRBV2
D: TRBD1
J: TRBJ2-2
CDR3: ARQGGGEANTGELF

V: TRBV5-5
D: -
J: TRBJ2-5
CDR3: ASSLTKETQY

V: TRBV5-1
D: TRBD2
J: TRBJ2-5
CDR3: ASGRGQETQY

V: TRBV7-9
D: -
J: TRBJ1-1
CDR3: ASSSYFNRNTEAF

V: TRBV7-2
D: -
J: TRBJ2-5
CDR3: ASSPTSLKTQY

V: TRBV7-3
D: -
J: TRBJ2-1
CDR3: ASSPYQGSSYNEQF

V: TRBV5-1
D: -
J: TRBJ1-6
CDR3: ASRPRPGHINSPLH

V: TRBV18
D: TRBD2
J: TRBJ2-1
CDR3: ASSPPAGGRDEQF

V: TRBV11-1
D: TRBD2
J: TRBJ2-3
CDR3: ASSLVAGPSTDTQY

V: TRBV6-2/TRBV6-3
D: -
J: TRBJ1-4
CDR3: ASSYWRLPEKLF

V: TRBV3-1
D: -
J: TRBJ2-7
CDR3: ASSPGTAGGLRQY

V: TRBV24-1
D: TRBD1
J: TRBJ2-1
CDR3: ATSDSGTGTGNEQF

V: TRBV6-5
D: -
J: TRBJ1-6
CDR3: ASSSDGSAYSPLH

V: TRBV24-1
D: -
J: TRBJ2-5
CDR3: ATSDPRGEETQY

V: TRBV5-1
D: TRBD1
J: TRBJ2-2
CDR3: ASTGILVDRADYSNTGELF

V: TRBV25-1
D: TRBD1
J: TRBJ1-1
CDR3: ASSVGDRVNTEAF

V: TRBV28
D: -
J: TRBJ1-2
CDR3: ASSLVEGYGYT

V: TRBV7-8
D: TRBD2
J: TRBJ2-7
CDR3: ASSLGSAGGLAHYEQY

V: TRBV12-3/TRBV12-4
D: -
J: TRBJ1-3
CDR3: ASSERFSGNTIY

V: TRBV29-1
D: -
J: TRBJ2-1
CDR3: SVERGTGRGVNEQF

V: TRBV11-2
D: TRBD2
J: TRBJ2-1
CDR3: ASSYAGGLYNEQF

V: TRBV4-2
D: -
J: TRBJ1-2
CDR3: ASSQEAGWQGSGYT

V: TRBV5-5
D: TRBD1
J: TRBJ1-6
CDR3: ASSLGDSSYNSPLH

V: TRBV12-3/TRBV12-4
D: -
J: TRBJ2-2
CDR3: ASSLGVVLTGELF

V: TRBV5-1
D: -
J: TRBJ1-4
CDR3: ASSLEQGFRKLF

V: TRBV6-5
D: TRBD1
J: TRBJ2-7
CDR3: ASSPGTVQVDEQY

V: TRBV3-1
D: TRBD2
J: TRBJ2-3
CDR3: ASSRLAGGTTDTQY

V: TRBV7-9
D: -
J: TRBJ2-7
CDR3: ASSLDFLGGEQY

V: TRBV9
D: -
J: TRBJ2-7
CDR3: ASSVDTWAEQY

V: TRBV20-1
D: -
J: TRBJ2-2
CDR3: SARDPGTNPMNTGELF

V: TRBV5-1
D: -
J: TRBJ2-2
CDR3: ASSLPGTTGELF

V: TRBV20-1
D: -
J: TRBJ2-7
CDR3: SARDPIAEWYEQY

V: TRBV5-1
D: -
J: TRBJ1-2
CDR3: ASSLGAFNYGYT

V: TRBV3-1
D: -
J: TRBJ1-2
CDR3: ASSQGSGAYYGYT

V: TRBV10-2
D: TRBD1
J: TRBJ1-1
CDR3: ASSESGQGGEAF